Listed below are T cell receptor beta chains from one sample, sequenced in a study of blood T cell repertoires in COVID-19. This table comes from immunoSEQ multiplex PCR, and its TCRdb copy is limited to in-frame clones, with some not included. The sample gives about 120,000 clones, around 91% of which show up once; 3.5% to 4% is in the top ten. Sequenced: peripheral blood. The receptors stem from a woman aged 60 to 75 with COVID-19, enrolled during active disease. The CDR3 runs from the conserved cysteine through the conserved F or W. The order of the fields is clone size, J gene, D gene, V gene, CDR3 protein, CDR3 DNA. D genes are given only for firm matches. Size is stated for part of the rows, as once, few or many counts, or as a class when the clone is expanded.

abundance: NA
j_gene: TRBJ2-7
d_gene: NA
v_gene: TRBV10-3
CDR3aa: CAIRGGQSLSYEQYF
CDR3nt: TGTGCCATCAGGGGGGGACAGTCACTTTCCTACGAGCAGTACTTC

abundance: NA
j_gene: TRBJ2-1
d_gene: NA
v_gene: TRBV7-2
CDR3aa: CASSLTLGRSSYNEQFF
CDR3nt: TGTGCCAGCAGCTTAACATTGGGTCGGAGCTCCTACAATGAGCAGTTCTTC

abundance: NA
j_gene: TRBJ1-2
d_gene: NA
v_gene: TRBV7-9
CDR3aa: CASSLGLDGYTF
CDR3nt: TGTGCCAGCAGCTTAGGTCTTGATGGCTACACCTTC

abundance: NA
j_gene: TRBJ1-2
d_gene: TRBD1
v_gene: TRBV7-2
CDR3aa: CASSSGTVLFSYGYTF
CDR3nt: TGTGCCAGCAGCTCGGGGACAGTCCTTTTTTCCTATGGCTACACCTTC

abundance: NA
j_gene: TRBJ1-5
d_gene: NA
v_gene: TRBV19
CDR3aa: CASNLGQDNQPQHF
CDR3nt: TGTGCCAGTAACTTGGGACAAGACAATCAGCCCCAGCATTTT

abundance: NA
j_gene: TRBJ1-3
d_gene: NA
v_gene: TRBV11-2
CDR3aa: CASSFAGSGNTIYF
CDR3nt: TGTGCCAGCAGCTTTGCAGGGTCTGGAAACACCATATATTTT

abundance: NA
j_gene: TRBJ2-6
d_gene: NA
v_gene: TRBV5-1
CDR3aa: CASTQGSSGANVLTF
CDR3nt: TGCGCCAGCACACAGGGATCGTCTGGGGCCAACGTCCTGACTTTC

abundance: NA
j_gene: TRBJ1-2
d_gene: NA
v_gene: TRBV9
CDR3aa: CASSVGVRGYGYTF
CDR3nt: TGTGCCAGCAGCGTAGGAGTCAGGGGCTATGGCTACACCTTC

abundance: NA
j_gene: TRBJ1-4
d_gene: NA
v_gene: TRBV12-5
CDR3aa: CASGFGHQNATNEKLFF
CDR3nt: TGTGCTAGTGGTTTCGGACACCAGAACGCAACTAATGAAAAACTGTTTTTT

abundance: NA
j_gene: TRBJ1-2
d_gene: NA
v_gene: TRBV30
CDR3aa: CAWSGPANYGYTF
CDR3nt: TGTGCCTGGAGTGGCCCGGCTAACTATGGCTACACCTTC

abundance: NA
j_gene: TRBJ1-1
d_gene: NA
v_gene: TRBV5-1
CDR3aa: CASSRTVNTEAFF
CDR3nt: TGCGCCAGCAGCCGGACAGTGAACACTGAAGCTTTCTTT

abundance: NA
j_gene: TRBJ2-2
d_gene: TRBD1
v_gene: TRBV19
CDR3aa: CASSSRTGGTGELFF
CDR3nt: TGTGCCAGTAGTTCCAGGACAGGGGGTACCGGGGAGCTGTTTTTT

abundance: NA
j_gene: TRBJ2-2
d_gene: TRBD2
v_gene: TRBV19
CDR3aa: CASRTGTRNTGELFF
CDR3nt: TGTGCCAGTAGGACCGGGACTAGGAACACCGGGGAGCTGTTTTTT

abundance: NA
j_gene: TRBJ2-7
d_gene: NA
v_gene: TRBV28
CDR3aa: CATLSHTKTGSYEQYF
CDR3nt: TGTGCCACTCTGTCCCATACGAAAACAGGCTCCTACGAGCAGTACTTC

abundance: NA
j_gene: TRBJ2-7
d_gene: TRBD1
v_gene: TRBV19
CDR3aa: CASSPHRGQSSYEQYF
CDR3nt: TGTGCCAGTAGTCCGCACAGGGGGCAATCAAGCTACGAGCAGTACTTC

abundance: NA
j_gene: TRBJ2-1
d_gene: TRBD2
v_gene: TRBV7-6
CDR3aa: CASSLLAGGPYNEQFF
CDR3nt: TGTGCCAGCAGCTTACTAGCGGGGGGCCCCTACAATGAGCAGTTCTTC

abundance: NA
j_gene: TRBJ1-5
d_gene: TRBD1
v_gene: TRBV7-8
CDR3aa: CASSLDRGGNQPQHF
CDR3nt: TGTGCCAGCAGCTTGGACAGGGGTGGCAATCAGCCCCAGCATTTT

abundance: NA
j_gene: TRBJ1-5
d_gene: NA
v_gene: TRBV27
CDR3aa: CASSPDQFLDQPQHF
CDR3nt: TGTGCCAGCAGCCCTGATCAGTTTTTGGATCAGCCCCAGCATTTT

abundance: NA
j_gene: TRBJ2-4
d_gene: NA
v_gene: TRBV9
CDR3aa: CASSVEGGLGHIQYF
CDR3nt: TGTGCCAGCAGCGTAGAGGGGGGGCTTGGCCACATTCAGTACTTC

abundance: NA
j_gene: TRBJ1-5
d_gene: NA
v_gene: TRBV3-1/TRBV3-2
CDR3aa: CASSRAGSSFQPQHF
CDR3nt: TGTGCCAGCAGCCGGGCGGGGTCATCATTCCAGCCCCAGCATTTT

abundance: NA
j_gene: TRBJ1-6
d_gene: TRBD1
v_gene: TRBV2
CDR3aa: CASSEQGASSPLHF
CDR3nt: TGTGCCAGCAGTGAGCAGGGGGCGTCTTCACCCCTCCACTTT

abundance: NA
j_gene: TRBJ1-6
d_gene: NA
v_gene: TRBV2
CDR3aa: CASSRQSSYNSPLHF
CDR3nt: TGTGCCAGCAGCAGACAGAGCTCCTATAATTCACCCCTCCACTTT

abundance: NA
j_gene: TRBJ1-2
d_gene: NA
v_gene: TRBV3-1/TRBV3-2
CDR3aa: CASSQDLFGALADGYTF
CDR3nt: TGTGCCAGCAGCCAAGATTTATTTGGGGCTTTGGCGGATGGCTACACCTTC

abundance: once
j_gene: TRBJ2-3
d_gene: NA
v_gene: TRBV7-3
CDR3aa: CASSRGLTTDTQYF
CDR3nt: TGTGCCAGCAGCCGGGGACTGACTACAGATACGCAGTATTTT

abundance: NA
j_gene: TRBJ1-5
d_gene: NA
v_gene: TRBV5-1
CDR3aa: CASSLGTENQPQHF
CDR3nt: TGCGCCAGCAGCTTGGGGACTGAGAATCAGCCCCAGCATTTT

abundance: NA
j_gene: TRBJ2-2
d_gene: TRBD1
v_gene: TRBV19
CDR3aa: CASRDRGGGGELFF
CDR3nt: TGTGCCAGTAGAGACAGGGGGGGCGGCGGGGAGCTGTTTTTT

abundance: NA
j_gene: TRBJ1-2
d_gene: NA
v_gene: TRBV2
CDR3aa: CASSEAGRALNYGYTF
CDR3nt: TGTGCCAGCAGTGAAGCTGGCAGGGCCCTTAACTATGGCTACACCTTC

abundance: NA
j_gene: TRBJ2-6
d_gene: NA
v_gene: TRBV6-1
CDR3aa: CASSDPTEANVLTF
CDR3nt: TGTGCCAGCAGTGACCCGACAGAGGCCAACGTCCTGACTTTC

abundance: NA
j_gene: TRBJ1-6
d_gene: NA
v_gene: TRBV27
CDR3aa: CASSQGPPGSPYSPLHF
CDR3nt: TGTGCCAGCAGTCAAGGTCCCCCGGGGAGCCCCTATTCACCCCTCCACTTT

abundance: NA
j_gene: TRBJ1-1
d_gene: NA
v_gene: TRBV7-9
CDR3aa: CASSLEGSASRTEAFF
CDR3nt: TGTGCCAGCAGCTTAGAGGGGTCCGCTTCAAGGACTGAAGCTTTCTTT

abundance: NA
j_gene: TRBJ1-3
d_gene: TRBD1
v_gene: TRBV6-5
CDR3aa: CASRRQGAGNTIYF
CDR3nt: TGTGCCAGCAGGAGACAGGGGGCTGGAAACACCATATATTTT

abundance: NA
j_gene: TRBJ2-1
d_gene: TRBD2
v_gene: TRBV10-1
CDR3aa: CASSAGLAGLSYNEQFF
CDR3nt: TGCGCCAGCAGCGCGGGACTAGCGGGCCTCTCCTACAATGAGCAGTTCTTC

abundance: NA
j_gene: TRBJ2-1
d_gene: TRBD2
v_gene: TRBV29-1
CDR3aa: CSVGGGNNEQFF
CDR3nt: TGCAGCGTTGGCGGGGGGAACAATGAGCAGTTCTTC

abundance: NA
j_gene: TRBJ2-1
d_gene: NA
v_gene: TRBV21-1
CDR3aa: CASTKGSGSYNEQFF
CDR3nt: TGTGCCAGCACCAAGGGTAGCGGGTCCTACAATGAGCAGTTCTTC

abundance: NA
j_gene: TRBJ1-1
d_gene: TRBD1
v_gene: TRBV14
CDR3aa: CASSQLTGVNTEAFF
CDR3nt: TGTGCCAGCAGCCAGTTGACAGGGGTGAACACTGAAGCTTTCTTT

abundance: NA
j_gene: TRBJ1-2
d_gene: TRBD1
v_gene: TRBV4-1
CDR3aa: CASSQEGGQGRGYTF
CDR3nt: TGCGCCAGCAGCCAAGAGGGGGGACAGGGTCGTGGCTACACCTTC

abundance: NA
j_gene: TRBJ1-1
d_gene: NA
v_gene: TRBV7-2
CDR3aa: CASSPGGSQGKAFF
CDR3nt: TGTGCCAGCAGCCCGGGTGGCAGCCAGGGAAAAGCTTTCTTT

abundance: few
j_gene: TRBJ2-7
d_gene: NA
v_gene: TRBV25-1
CDR3aa: CASSGYRQRDTYEQYF
CDR3nt: TGTGCCAGCAGTGGATATCGACAACGCGATACCTACGAGCAGTACTTC

abundance: NA
j_gene: TRBJ1-1
d_gene: TRBD1
v_gene: TRBV6-2/TRBV6-3
CDR3aa: CASSSGGKDTEAFF
CDR3nt: TGTGCCAGCAGTTCAGGGGGGAAGGACACTGAAGCTTTCTTT

abundance: NA
j_gene: TRBJ2-3
d_gene: TRBD2
v_gene: TRBV9
CDR3aa: CASSLRPTSGDSTDTQYF
CDR3nt: TGTGCCAGCAGCCTACGACCGACTAGCGGGGATTCCACAGATACGCAGTATTTT

abundance: NA
j_gene: TRBJ1-4
d_gene: NA
v_gene: TRBV5-1
CDR3aa: CASSREINEKLFF
CDR3nt: TGCGCCAGCAGCCGGGAGATAAATGAAAAACTGTTTTTT

abundance: NA
j_gene: TRBJ1-1
d_gene: NA
v_gene: TRBV5-1
CDR3aa: CASSSDGGVGTEAFF
CDR3nt: TGCGCCAGCAGCTCGGACGGGGGAGTGGGCACTGAAGCTTTCTTT

abundance: NA
j_gene: TRBJ2-7
d_gene: NA
v_gene: TRBV5-4
CDR3aa: CASSSEIYYEQYF
CDR3nt: TGTGCCAGCAGTTCCGAAATCTACTACGAGCAGTACTTC

abundance: NA
j_gene: TRBJ2-7
d_gene: NA
v_gene: TRBV6-5
CDR3aa: CASRPSTRSTEQYF
CDR3nt: TGTGCCAGCAGACCTTCGACTAGATCAACCGAGCAGTACTTC

abundance: NA
j_gene: TRBJ1-1
d_gene: NA
v_gene: TRBV5-1
CDR3aa: CASGQQGGEAEAFF
CDR3nt: TGCGCCAGCGGGCAACAGGGTGGGGAAGCTGAAGCTTTCTTT

abundance: NA
j_gene: TRBJ2-1
d_gene: TRBD2
v_gene: TRBV9
CDR3aa: CASSVVTSGYNEQFF
CDR3nt: TGTGCCAGCAGCGTAGTGACTAGCGGCTACAATGAGCAGTTCTTC

abundance: few
j_gene: TRBJ1-5
d_gene: NA
v_gene: TRBV19
CDR3aa: CASNLASNQPQHF
CDR3nt: TGTGCCAGTAATTTAGCCAGCAATCAGCCCCAGCATTTT

abundance: NA
j_gene: TRBJ1-2
d_gene: NA
v_gene: TRBV19
CDR3aa: CASSPSSNYGYTF
CDR3nt: TGTGCCAGTAGTCCTAGCTCCAATTATGGCTACACCTTC

abundance: NA
j_gene: TRBJ1-1
d_gene: TRBD1
v_gene: TRBV19
CDR3aa: CASSMDRVVGNTEAFF
CDR3nt: TGTGCCAGTAGTATGGACAGGGTCGTGGGGAACACTGAAGCTTTCTTT

abundance: NA
j_gene: TRBJ1-4
d_gene: TRBD1
v_gene: TRBV7-9
CDR3aa: CASSSHRTGSRYSNEKLFF
CDR3nt: TGTGCCAGCAGCTCACACAGGACAGGGTCACGATACTCTAATGAAAAACTGTTTTTT

abundance: NA
j_gene: TRBJ1-5
d_gene: TRBD1
v_gene: TRBV11-3
CDR3aa: CASSLEDGTGGKIGQPQHF
CDR3nt: TGTGCCAGCAGCTTAGAGGACGGCACAGGGGGAAAAATTGGTCAGCCCCAGCATTTT

abundance: NA
j_gene: TRBJ2-7
d_gene: NA
v_gene: TRBV5-6
CDR3aa: CASSLGETAYEQYF
CDR3nt: TGTGCCAGCAGCTTGGGAGAGACAGCCTACGAGCAGTACTTC